The clone carrying this T cell receptor beta chain has just a few counts. Its target is not known. These data are taken from a study of cytomegalovirus exposure and HLA in healthy donors. Study overall: Among the roughly 400 genotyped donors, about 81% were placed in the Caucasian-associated ancestry cluster.

The PCR employed 60 Vbeta primers together with 13 Jbeta primers. Produced via immunoSEQ multiplex PCR; TCRdb's table is partial and in-frame only. This sample has roughly 130,000 clones; roughly 74% occur once, and the top ten carry approximately 6.3%. General study points: Within the data, a cluster of highly shared sequence variants was likely a sequencing artifact.

This CDR3 spans 15 amino acids. Between the trimmed V and J ends, which lost 0 bases and 4 bases, there was a span of 7 bases. The germline CDR1 and CDR2 sequences are SNHLY and FYNNEI. Whereas donors were nominally healthy upon sampling, unrecorded immune exposures were probable. The J gene is TRBJ1-6, the V gene TRBV2; D unclear. Sequences were obtained from PBMCs. The clonotype was recovered from a middle-aged man in good health and CMV-seropositive. CDR3 coding DNA: TGTGCCAGCAGTGAAGCACGGGGTTATAATTCACCCCTCCACTTT. Amino acids: CASSEARGYNSPLHF.